This T cell receptor (beta chain) comes out of a study of blood T cell repertoires in COVID-19 (dated by TCRdb to about 2020). Some background on the complete study: The collaborator samples originated in the United States, Italy and Spain and spanned the acute and convalescent phases of COVID-19. A de-identified subject ID, COVID-19 status, age in years and sex were almost always included in the sample metadata. The dataset comprised deeply sampled blood TCRbeta repertoires from subjects exposed to, actively infected with, or recovered from COVID-19. The repertoires were released in a freely available public database intended as a resource for research on the immune response to SARS-CoV-2. The prospective study material was composed of cDNA or gDNA derived from T cells, B-cell-depleted T cells, or PBMCs. Where available, HLA class I and class II types were obtained from metadata supplied by the sample provider rather than from assay-based typing. Samples were obtained from the ongoing ImmuneRACE study (first 160 participants) and from about 1,300 subjects provided by 6 global collaborators. The investigation overall reported the following: How much clinical and demographic metadata was included differed by source and by participant, and the metadata was provided uncurated.

This clone was seen once. The antigen this receptor binds is unknown. Base quality data are lacking; no much larger clone is found one base away. Whole blood was collected in K2EDTA tubes by collaborating institutions according to the institutions' own protocols. For TCRbeta analysis, collaborator samples were shipped as frozen whole blood, as isolated PBMCs, or as DNA extracted from either sample type. TCRbeta CDR3 regions were amplified from genomic DNA using the immunoSEQ Assay, a bias-controlled multiplex PCR. Per the original workflow: The number of nucleated cells in each sample was estimated by amplification of reference gene primers within the assay. Sequence reads were collapsed and filtered to measure the absolute abundance of every unique TCRbeta CDR3 rearrangement. Productive Simpson clonality was computed per sample as the square root of Simpson's diversity index over productive rearrangements. In TCRdb, the immuneACCESS table is reduced to in-frame sequences with V and J assigned. These tables do not hold every clone; where another copy was compared, an unresolved V gene accounts for under half, and the others remain unexplained. V and J calls and clone size follow that table, whereas D and trimming were derived from the DNA. The sample table shows 61,000 or so clones, and roughly 90% are seen once. Of the sample, 20% to 25% falls within the top ten clones.

Sequencing used peripheral blood. The receptor was derived from a woman aged 50 to 65 with active or convalescent COVID-19.

The CDR3 reads CASKGAVPGSPLHF. Read as DNA, the sequence is TGTGCCAGCAAGGGAGCAGTACCTGGTTCACCCCTCCACTTT. This chain joins TRBV11-2 to TRBJ1-6; no D gene is confidently identified. The CDR3 has 14 amino acids, counting the end cysteine and phenylalanine. The DNA shown is the 42-base CDR3, in frame from base 1. Via the germline V gene, CDR1 is SGHAT and CDR2 FQNNGV. Cut back by 7 bases and 9 bases, the V and J ends lie 16 bases apart.